This T cell receptor beta chain was captured by sequencing in a study of T cell responses to AZD1222 COVID-19 vaccine. General observations from the study: It should be noted that donors were predominantly white British and more often female, and clonal diversity was possibly underestimated. A reported finding is that nearly half of spike-specific TCRs target unmutated variant regions.

This clone was detected a few times. As yet, its antigen is unknown. The data were produced by immunoSEQ multiplex PCR, yet TCRdb's version contains in-frame clones alone and is incomplete. The sample holds approximately 150,000 clones; more than 70% are singletons and the top ten take 2.5% to 3.5%. After removal of 7 bases from V and 5 bases from J, the junction contained 7 bases not matched to a gene. CDR1 and CDR2 from the germline V gene are KGHDR and SFDVKD. The CDR3 has 15 amino acids. This chain connects TRBV24-1 to TRBJ2-3; 11 bases map to TRBD2. The sample in question was peripheral blood, obtained on day 0 of AZD1222 vaccination. This sequence was found in an adult in good health. CDR3 nucleotides: TGTGCCACCAGCAAACTAGCGGGAGAAGGAGATACGCAGTATTTT. Its protein is CATSKLAGEGDTQYF.